This T cell receptor (beta chain) was found in a study of Ad26.COV2.S vaccination and SARS-CoV-2 variants. The CDR3 runs 17 residues. Germline CDR1 and CDR2: SEHNR and FQNEAQ (reference sequence). V lost 6 bases to trimming and J lost 0 bases; unmatched junction nucleotides: 8. With respect to this clone: Its antigen is as yet unknown. The sample contains more than one DNA sequence encoding this CDR3.

Sequenced by immunoSEQ multiplex PCR; TCRdb stores in-frame clones only, minus some. The data contain some 350,000 clones, around 90% of them seen just once; the ten biggest clones take up about 3.9%. Study-level findings and limits: Those who received vaccine or placebo ended up with similar non-spike TCR breadth. The analyses of TCR breadth and depth may have understated the size of total T cell responses. Reports say spike-specific CD8+ and CD4+ T cell responses covered substantial breadth after vaccination.

The chain employs TRBV7-9 and TRBJ1-2; TRBD1 aligns across 12 bases. The sequenced sample was peripheral blood, obtained after recovery from COVID-19. The source is a human donor who had recovered from COVID-19. The chain's CDR3 is CASSQGQGAYSNYGYTF. The CDR3 region has the DNA TGTGCCAGCAGTCAGGGACAGGGGGCTTACTCTAACTATGGCTACACCTTC.